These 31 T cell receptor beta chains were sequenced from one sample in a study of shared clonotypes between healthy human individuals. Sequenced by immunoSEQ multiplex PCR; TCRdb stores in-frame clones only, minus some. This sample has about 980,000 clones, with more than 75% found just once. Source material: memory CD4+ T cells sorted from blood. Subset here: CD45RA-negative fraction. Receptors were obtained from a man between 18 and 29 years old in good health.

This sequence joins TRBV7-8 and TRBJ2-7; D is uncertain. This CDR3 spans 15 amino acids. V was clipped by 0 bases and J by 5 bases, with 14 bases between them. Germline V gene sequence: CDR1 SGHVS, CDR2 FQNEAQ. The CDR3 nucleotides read TGTGCCAGCAGCTTAGCGTCCACGGCATTCAACGAGCAGTACTTC. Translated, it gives CASSLASTAFNEQYF. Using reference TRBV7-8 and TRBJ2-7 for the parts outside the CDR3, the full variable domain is GAGVSQSPRYKVAKRGQDVALRCDPISGHVSLFWYQQALGQGPEFLTYFQNEAQLDKSGLPSDRFFAERPEGSVSTLKIQRTQQEDSAVYLCASSLASTAFNEQYFGPGTRLTVT.

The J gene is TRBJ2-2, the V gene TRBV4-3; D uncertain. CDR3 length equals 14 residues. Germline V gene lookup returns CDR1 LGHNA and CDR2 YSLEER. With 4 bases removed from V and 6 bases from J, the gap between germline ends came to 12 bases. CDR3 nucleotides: TGCGCCAGCAGCCTTGGACGCTTGTCCGGGGAGCTGTTTTTT. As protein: CASSLGRLSGELFF.

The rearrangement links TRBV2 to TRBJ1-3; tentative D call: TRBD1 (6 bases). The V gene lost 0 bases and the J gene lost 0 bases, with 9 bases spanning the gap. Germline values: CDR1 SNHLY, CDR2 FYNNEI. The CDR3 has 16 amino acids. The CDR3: CASSEARGHSGNTIYF. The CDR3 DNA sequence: TGTGCCAGCAGTGAAGCGCGGGGGCACTCTGGAAACACCATATATTTT. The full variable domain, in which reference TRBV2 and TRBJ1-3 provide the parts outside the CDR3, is EPEVTQTPSHQVTQMGQEVILRCVPISNHLYFYWYRQILGQKVEFLVSFYNNEISEKSEIFDDQFSVERPDGSNFTLKIRSTKLEDSAMYFCASSEARGHSGNTIYFGEGSWLTVV.

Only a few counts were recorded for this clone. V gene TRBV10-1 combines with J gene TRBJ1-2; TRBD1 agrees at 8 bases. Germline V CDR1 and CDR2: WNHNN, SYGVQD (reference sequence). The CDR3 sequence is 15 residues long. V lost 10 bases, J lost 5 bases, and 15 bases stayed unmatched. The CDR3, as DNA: TGCGCCACCTCAAAACTCCCAAGACAGGGGTATGGCTACACCTTC. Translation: CATSKLPRQGYGYTF.

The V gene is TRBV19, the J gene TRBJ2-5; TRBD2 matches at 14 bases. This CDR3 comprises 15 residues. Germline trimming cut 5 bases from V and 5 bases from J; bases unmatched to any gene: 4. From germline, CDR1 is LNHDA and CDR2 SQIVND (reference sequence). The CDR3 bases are TGTGCCAGTAGTTTGACTAGCGGGAGGGTTGAGACCCAGTACTTC. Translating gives CASSLTSGRVETQYF.

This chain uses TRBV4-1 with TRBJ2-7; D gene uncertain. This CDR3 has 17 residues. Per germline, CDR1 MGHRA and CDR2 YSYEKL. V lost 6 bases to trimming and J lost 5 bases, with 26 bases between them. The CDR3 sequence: CASSLFFGPGLFHEQYF. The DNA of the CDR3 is TGCGCCAGCAGTTTATTTTTTGGGCCAGGCCTCTTCCACGAGCAGTACTTC.

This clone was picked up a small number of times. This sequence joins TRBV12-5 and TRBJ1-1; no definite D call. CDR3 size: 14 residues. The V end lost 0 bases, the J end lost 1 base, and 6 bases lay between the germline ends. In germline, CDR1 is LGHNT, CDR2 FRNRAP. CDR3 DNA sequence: TGTGCTAGTGGTTTGGTTGCGAAGAACACTGAAGCTTTCTTT. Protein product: CASGLVAKNTEAFF.

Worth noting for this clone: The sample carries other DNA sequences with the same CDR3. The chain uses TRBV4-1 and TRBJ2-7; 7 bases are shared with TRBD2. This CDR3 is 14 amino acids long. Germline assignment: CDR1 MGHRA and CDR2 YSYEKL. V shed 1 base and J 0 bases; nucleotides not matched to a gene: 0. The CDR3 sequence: CASSQGDYSYEQYF. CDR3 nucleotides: TGCGCCAGCAGCCAAGGGGACTACTCCTACGAGCAGTACTTC.

The CDR3 is CASSYRGHYGYTF. In nucleotides, the CDR3 is TGTGCCAGCAGTTACAGGGGGCACTATGGCTACACCTTC. The chain joins TRBV6-6 to TRBJ1-2; the match to TRBD1 covers 7 bases. Germline loops: CDR1 MNHNY, CDR2 SVGAGI (reference sequence). V shed 2 bases and J 3 bases; nucleotides not matched to a gene: 0. This CDR3 is 13 amino acids long.

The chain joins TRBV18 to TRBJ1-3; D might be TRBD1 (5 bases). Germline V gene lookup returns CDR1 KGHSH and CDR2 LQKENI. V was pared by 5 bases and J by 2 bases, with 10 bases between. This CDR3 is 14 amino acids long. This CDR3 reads CASSFQGTGNTIYF. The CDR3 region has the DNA TGTGCCAGCTCATTTCAGGGTACTGGAAACACCATATATTTT.

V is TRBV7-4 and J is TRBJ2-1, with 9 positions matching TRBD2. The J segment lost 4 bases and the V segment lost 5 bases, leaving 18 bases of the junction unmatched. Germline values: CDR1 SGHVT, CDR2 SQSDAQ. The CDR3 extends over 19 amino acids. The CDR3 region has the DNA TGTGCCAGCAGCCACCTACGACTGGCTAGCGGGATGGCATACAATGAGCAGTTCTTC. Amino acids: CASSHLRLASGMAYNEQFF.

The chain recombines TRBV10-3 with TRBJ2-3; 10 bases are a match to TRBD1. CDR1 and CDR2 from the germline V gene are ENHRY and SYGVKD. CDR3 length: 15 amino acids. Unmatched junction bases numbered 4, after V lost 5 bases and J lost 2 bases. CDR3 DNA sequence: TGTGCCATCAGTTCCGGGACAGGGGTCACAGATACGCAGTATTTT. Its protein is CAISSGTGVTDTQYF.

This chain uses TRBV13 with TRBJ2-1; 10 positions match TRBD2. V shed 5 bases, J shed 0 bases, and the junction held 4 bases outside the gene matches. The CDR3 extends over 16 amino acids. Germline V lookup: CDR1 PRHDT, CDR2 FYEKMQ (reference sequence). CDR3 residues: CASSTSGKSSYNEQFF. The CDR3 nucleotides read TGTGCCAGCAGCACTAGCGGGAAGAGCTCCTACAATGAGCAGTTCTTC. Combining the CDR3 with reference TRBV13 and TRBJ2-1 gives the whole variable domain AAGVIQSPRHLIKEKRETATLKCYPIPRHDTVYWYQQGPGQDPQFLISFYEKMQSDKGSIPDRFSAQQFSDYHSELNMSSLELGDSALYFCASSTSGKSSYNEQFFGPGTRLTVL.

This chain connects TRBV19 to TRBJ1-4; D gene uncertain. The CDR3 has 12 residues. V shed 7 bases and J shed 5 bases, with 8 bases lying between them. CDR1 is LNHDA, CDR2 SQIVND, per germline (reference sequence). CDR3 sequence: CASKGKNEKLFF. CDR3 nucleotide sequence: TGTGCCAGTAAAGGGAAGAATGAAAAACTGTTTTTT.

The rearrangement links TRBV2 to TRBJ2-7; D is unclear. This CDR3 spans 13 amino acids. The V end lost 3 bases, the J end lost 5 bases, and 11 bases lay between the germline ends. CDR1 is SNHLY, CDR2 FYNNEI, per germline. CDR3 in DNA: TGTGCCAGCAGTGAGTGGGGTTTGGACGAGCAGTACTTC. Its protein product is CASSEWGLDEQYF.

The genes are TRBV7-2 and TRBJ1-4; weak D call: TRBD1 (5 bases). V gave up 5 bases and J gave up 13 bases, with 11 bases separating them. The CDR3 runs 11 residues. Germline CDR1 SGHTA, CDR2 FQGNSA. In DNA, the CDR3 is TGTGCCAGCAGCGTAGGGGACCTACTGTTTTTT. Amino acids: CASSVGDLLFF.

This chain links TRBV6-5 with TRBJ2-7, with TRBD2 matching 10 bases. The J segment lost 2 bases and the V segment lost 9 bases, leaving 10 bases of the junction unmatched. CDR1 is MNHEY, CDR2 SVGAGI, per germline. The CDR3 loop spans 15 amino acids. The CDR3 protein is CASSPGLAVTYEQYF. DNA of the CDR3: TGTGCCAGTTCCCCTGGACTAGCGGTAACCTACGAGCAGTACTTC.

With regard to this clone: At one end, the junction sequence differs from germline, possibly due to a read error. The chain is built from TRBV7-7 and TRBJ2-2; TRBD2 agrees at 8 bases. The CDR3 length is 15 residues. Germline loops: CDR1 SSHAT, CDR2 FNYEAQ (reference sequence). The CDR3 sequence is CASSRSGANTGELFF. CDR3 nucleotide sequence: TGTGCTAGCAGCCGTAGCGGGGCGAACACCGGGGAGCTGTTTTTT.

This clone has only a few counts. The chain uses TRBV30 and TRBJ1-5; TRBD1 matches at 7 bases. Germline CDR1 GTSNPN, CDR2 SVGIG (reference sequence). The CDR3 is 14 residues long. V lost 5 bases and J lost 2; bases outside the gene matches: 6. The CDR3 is CAWDREGGNQPQHF. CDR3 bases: TGTGCCTGGGACAGGGAGGGAGGCAATCAGCCCCAGCATTTT.

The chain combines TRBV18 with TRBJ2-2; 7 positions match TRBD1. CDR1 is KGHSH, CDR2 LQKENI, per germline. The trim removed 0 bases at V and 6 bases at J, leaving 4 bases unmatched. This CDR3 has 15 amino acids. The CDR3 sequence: CASSPPIQGSGELFF. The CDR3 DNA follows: TGTGCCAGCTCACCACCCATACAGGGGTCCGGGGAGCTGTTTTTT.

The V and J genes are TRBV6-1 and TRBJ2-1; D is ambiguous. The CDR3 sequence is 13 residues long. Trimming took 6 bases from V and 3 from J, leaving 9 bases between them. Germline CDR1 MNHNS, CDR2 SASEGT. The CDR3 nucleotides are TGTGCCAGCAGACTGGACCACTACAATGAGCAGTTCTTC. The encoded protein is CASRLDHYNEQFF.

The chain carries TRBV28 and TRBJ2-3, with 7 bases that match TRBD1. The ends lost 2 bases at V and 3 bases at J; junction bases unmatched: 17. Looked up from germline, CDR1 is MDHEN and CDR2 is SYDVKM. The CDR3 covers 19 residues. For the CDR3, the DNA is TGTGCCAGCAGTTTACCCCACCCCTCGACAGGGATGGGGACAGATACGCAGTATTTT. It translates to CASSLPHPSTGMGTDTQYF. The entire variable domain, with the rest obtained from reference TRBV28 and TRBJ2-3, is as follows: DVKVTQSSRYLVKRTGEKVFLECVQDMDHENMFWYRQDPGLGLRLIYFSYDVKMKEKGDIPEGYSVSREKKERFSLILESASTNQTSMYLCASSLPHPSTGMGTDTQYFGPGTRLTVL.

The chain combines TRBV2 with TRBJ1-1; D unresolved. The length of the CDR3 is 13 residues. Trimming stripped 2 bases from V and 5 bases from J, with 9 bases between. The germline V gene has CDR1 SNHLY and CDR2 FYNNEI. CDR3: CASSETPVTEAFF. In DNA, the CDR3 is TGTGCCAGCAGTGAAACGCCTGTGACTGAAGCTTTCTTT.

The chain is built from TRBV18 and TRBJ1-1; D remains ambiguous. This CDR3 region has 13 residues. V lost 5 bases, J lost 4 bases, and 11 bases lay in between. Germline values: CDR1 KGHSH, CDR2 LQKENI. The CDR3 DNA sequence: TGTGCCAGCTCAAAATCTGAAACCACTGAAGCTTTCTTT. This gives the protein CASSKSETTEAFF. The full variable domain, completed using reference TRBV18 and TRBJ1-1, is NAGVMQNPRHLVRRRGQEARLRCSPMKGHSHVYWYRQLPEEGLKFMVYLQKENIIDESGMPKERFSAEFPKEGPSILRIQQVVRGDSAAYFCASSKSETTEAFFGQGTRLTVV.

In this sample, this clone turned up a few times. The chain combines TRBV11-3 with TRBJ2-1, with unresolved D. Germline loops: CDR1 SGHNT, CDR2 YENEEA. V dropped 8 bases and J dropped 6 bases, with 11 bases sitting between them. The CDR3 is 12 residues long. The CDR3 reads CASGRSPNEQFF. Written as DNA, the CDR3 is TGTGCCAGCGGCAGGTCTCCCAATGAGCAGTTCTTC.

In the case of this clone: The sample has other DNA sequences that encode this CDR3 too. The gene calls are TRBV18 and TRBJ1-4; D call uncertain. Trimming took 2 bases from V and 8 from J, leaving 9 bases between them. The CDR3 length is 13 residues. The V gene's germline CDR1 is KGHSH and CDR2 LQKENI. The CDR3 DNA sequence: TGTGCCAGCTCACCATCGTCGGGCGAAAAACTGTTTTTT. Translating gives CASSPSSGEKLFF.

The CDR3 reads CASSFWAGQGNNQPQHF. The CDR3, as DNA: TGTGCCAGCAGTTTTTGGGCCGGGCAGGGTAACAATCAGCCCCAGCATTTT. The chain recombines TRBV27 with TRBJ1-5; D is possibly TRBD1 (5 bases). The CDR3 has 17 amino acids. V was pared by 3 bases and J by 3 bases, with 18 bases between. Germline V gives CDR1 MNHEY, CDR2 SMNVEV (reference sequence).

CDR3 protein: CARDDRACNQPQHF. CDR3 nucleotides: TGTGCCAGAGACGACAGGGCTTGCAATCAGCCCCAGCATTTT. This chain links TRBV11-2 with TRBJ1-5; 7 nucleotides agree with TRBD1. Germline V lookup: CDR1 SGHAT, CDR2 FQNNGV. This CDR3 has 14 residues. V gave up 9 bases and J gave up 2 bases; unmatched junction bases: 7.

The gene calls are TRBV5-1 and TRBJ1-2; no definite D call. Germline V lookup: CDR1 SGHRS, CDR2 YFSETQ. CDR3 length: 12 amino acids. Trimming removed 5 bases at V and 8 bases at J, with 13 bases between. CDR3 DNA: TGCGCCAGCAGACCTGAAGGGCACGGCTACACCTTC. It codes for CASRPEGHGYTF.

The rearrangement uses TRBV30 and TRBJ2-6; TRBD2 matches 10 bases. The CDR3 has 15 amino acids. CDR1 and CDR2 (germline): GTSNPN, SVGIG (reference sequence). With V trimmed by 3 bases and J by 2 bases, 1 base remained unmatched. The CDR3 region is CAWRLAGAGANVLTF. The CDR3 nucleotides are TGTGCCTGGAGGCTAGCGGGAGCTGGGGCCAACGTCCTGACTTTC.

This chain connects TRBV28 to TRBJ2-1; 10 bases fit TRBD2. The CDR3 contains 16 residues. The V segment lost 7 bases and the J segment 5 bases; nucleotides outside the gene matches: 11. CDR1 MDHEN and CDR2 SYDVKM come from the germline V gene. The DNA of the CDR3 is TGTGCCAGCATGGGGCTAGCGGGGGCCGGGAACAATGAGCAGTTCTTC. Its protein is CASMGLAGAGNNEQFF.